This TCR beta chain stems from a study of Ad26.COV2.S vaccination and SARS-CoV-2 variants. Study overall: Donor participated within the Ad26.COV2.S arm of the COV1001 trial. Intramuscularly, Ad26.COV2.S was given either once or twice, 56 days apart.

Germline-derived CDR1 and CDR2 are MNHEY and SVGAGI. This CDR3 has 13 amino acids. Between the trimmed V and J ends, which lost 5 bases and 3 bases, there was a span of 11 bases. As for treatment: around 19 received Ad26.COV2.S at low or high dose, single or two shots; five or six received placebo; per-sample allocation not given. The samples date from day 63 after the first vaccine or placebo injection. In Boston, an adult donor aged 18-55 years took part. In its sample, this clone was seen once. Sequencing was performed with immunoSEQ multiplex PCR; in TCRdb, only in-frame clones are kept and a portion is missing. The sample has about 680,000 clones, roughly 90% seen once; the top ten hold around 1.5%.

The rearrangement uses TRBV6-5 and TRBJ2-7; D possibly matches TRBD1 or TRBD2 (5 bases each). This sequence originates from a person between 18 and 65 years old who received the Ad26.COV2.S COVID-19 vaccine or a placebo. The material was peripheral blood, obtained in a trial of Ad26.COV2.S vaccine versus placebo. The CDR3 is CASSPGRIYEQYF. CDR3 DNA: TGTGCCAGCAGTCCGGGGCGAATCTACGAGCAGTACTTC.